This is a list of T cell receptor beta chains from one sample in a study of blood T cell repertoires in COVID-19. This table comes from immunoSEQ multiplex PCR, and its TCRdb copy is limited to in-frame clones, with some not included. The table shows 150,000 to 200,000 clones, with around 84% occurring only once. The sequencing sample was made of peripheral blood. Source of these receptors: a man aged 35-49 years with active or convalescent COVID-19. CDR3s include the opening cysteine and the closing phenylalanine or tryptophan. A D gene is named only where the DNA matches it firmly. Clone size is stated in some rows and not others, as once, few, many or a class when expanded.

>-|TRBV20-1|-|TRBJ2-1
CSASGQNNEQFF
TGCAGTGCTAGTGGACAGAACAATGAGCAGTTCTTC
>TRBD1|TRBV2|-|TRBJ2-6
CASSPQGAVTGANVLTF
TGTGCCAGCAGCCCACAGGGGGCGGTGACAGGGGCCAACGTCCTGACTTTC
>-|TRBV3-1/TRBV3-2|-|TRBJ1-6
CASSQDWEGRTLHF
TGTGCCAGCAGCCAAGATTGGGAGGGTCGAACCCTCCACTTT
>-|TRBV7-2|few|TRBJ2-7
CASSSRRGYEQYF
TGTGCCAGCAGCTCGAGAAGGGGCTACGAGCAGTACTTC
>-|TRBV7-8|few|TRBJ1-2
CASSRGDSSNYGYTF
TGTGCCAGCAGCCGGGGGGACTCAAGCAACTATGGCTACACCTTC
>TRBD1|TRBV6-5|-|TRBJ1-1
CASTLQGMNTEAFF
TGTGCCAGCACCCTACAGGGGATGAACACTGAAGCTTTCTTT
>TRBD2|TRBV7-3|few|TRBJ2-7
CASSLVGGGPKYF
TGTGCCAGCAGCTTAGTCGGCGGGGGGCCTAAGTACTTC
>TRBD1|TRBV27|-|TRBJ1-4
CASSLLQTTGATNEKLFF
TGTGCCAGCAGTTTACTCCAGACGACAGGGGCTACTAATGAAAAACTGTTTTTT
>TRBD1|TRBV6-2/TRBV6-3|-|TRBJ2-7
CASSFPGQGDRQYF
TGTGCCAGCAGTTTCCCGGGACAGGGGGACAGGCAGTACTTC
>TRBD2|TRBV20-1|few|TRBJ2-7
CSASRTAGAEQYF
TGCAGTGCTAGTCGGACAGCGGGGGCCGAGCAGTACTTC
>TRBD1|TRBV2|once|TRBJ1-5
CASSRQGSGEPQHF
TGTGCCAGCAGCCGACAGGGGTCAGGGGAGCCCCAGCATTTT
>TRBD2|TRBV5-1|-|TRBJ2-1
CASSLAVERGVEQFF
TGCGCCAGCAGCTTGGCCGTCGAGCGGGGGGTCGAGCAGTTCTTC
>TRBD2|TRBV6-7|-|TRBJ2-3
CASSAERGGPTDTQYF
TGTGCCAGCAGTGCCGAGCGGGGGGGCCCAACAGATACGCAGTATTTT
>-|TRBV5-1|-|TRBJ2-2
CASSLALGGVGTGELFF
TGCGCCAGCAGCTTGGCCTTGGGGGGAGTAGGCACCGGGGAGCTGTTTTTT
>-|TRBV14|-|TRBJ1-4
CASSQAEGLTATNEKLFF
TGTGCCAGCAGCCAAGCAGAAGGTTTGACTGCAACTAATGAAAAACTGTTTTTT
>-|TRBV5-4|-|TRBJ2-5
CASSHDNQETQYF
TGTGCCAGCAGCCACGACAATCAAGAGACCCAGTACTTC
>TRBD1|TRBV14|-|TRBJ1-5
CASSQEGHDRAYSNQPQHF
TGTGCCAGCAGCCAAGAAGGCCATGACAGGGCGTATAGCAATCAGCCCCAGCATTTT
>-|TRBV9|once|TRBJ2-2
CASSVAGASTGELFF
TGTGCCAGCAGCGTAGCAGGGGCGAGCACCGGGGAGCTGTTTTTT
>-|TRBV5-1|-|TRBJ1-5
CASSLAPGEGPQHF
TGCGCCAGCAGCTTGGCGCCAGGGGAAGGGCCCCAGCATTTT
>-|TRBV6-4|-|TRBJ2-5
CASSSGTQETQYF
TGTGCCAGCAGTTCGGGAACTCAAGAGACCCAGTACTTC
>TRBD1|TRBV11-2|-|TRBJ2-7
CASSSWPGQGAPRVEQYF
TGTGCCAGCAGCTCTTGGCCGGGACAGGGGGCGCCAAGGGTCGAGCAGTACTTC
>TRBD1|TRBV7-2|few|TRBJ2-7
CASSLDRDGSYEQYF
TGTGCCAGCAGCCTCGACAGGGACGGCTCCTACGAGCAGTACTTC
>TRBD1|TRBV13|-|TRBJ1-2
CASSTRTLQGANYGYTF
TGTGCCAGCAGCACCCGGACACTTCAGGGGGCTAACTATGGCTACACCTTC
>-|TRBV30|-|TRBJ1-2
CAWTGQGSYGYTF
TGTGCCTGGACCGGGCAGGGGAGCTATGGCTACACCTTC
>TRBD1|TRBV27|-|TRBJ1-6
CASSFGQGISPLHF
TGTGCCAGCAGTTTCGGACAGGGCATTTCACCCCTCCACTTT
>TRBD1|TRBV9|-|TRBJ1-3
CASSVTDRGSGNTIYF
TGTGCCAGCAGCGTAACCGACAGGGGGTCTGGAAACACCATATATTTT
>-|TRBV24-1|-|TRBJ1-5
CATSAENQPQHF
TGTGCCACCAGTGCTGAGAATCAGCCCCAGCATTTT
>-|TRBV18|-|TRBJ2-5
CASSPRPEETQYF
TGTGCCAGCTCACCAAGACCGGAGGAGACCCAGTACTTC
>-|TRBV6-4|-|TRBJ2-2
CASSVIGGGELFF
TGTGCCAGCAGTGTCATCGGGGGTGGGGAGCTGTTTTTT
>-|TRBV29-1|-|TRBJ1-2
CSVLISGYTF
TGCAGCGTTCTGATAAGCGGCTACACCTTC
>-|TRBV19|-|TRBJ2-1
CASSIVGKGHEQFF
TGTGCCAGTAGTATAGTCGGGAAGGGCCATGAGCAGTTCTTC
>TRBD2|TRBV12-3/TRBV12-4|-|TRBJ2-3
CASSLASGRF
TGTGCCAGCAGTTTGGCTAGCGGGAGATTT
>-|TRBV4-1|-|TRBJ2-3
CASSHLGGSTDTQYF
TGCGCCAGCAGCCATCTAGGTGGGAGCACAGATACGCAGTATTTT
>-|TRBV7-9|-|TRBJ2-7
CASSLVGHSYEQYF
TGTGCCAGCAGCTTAGTGGGCCACTCCTACGAGCAGTACTTC
>TRBD1|TRBV4-3|-|TRBJ1-1
CASSYSRGRDTEAFF
TGCGCCAGCAGCTATTCCAGGGGGCGGGACACTGAAGCTTTCTTT
>-|TRBV28|-|TRBJ1-6
CASASSGRGSSYNSPLHF
TGTGCCAGCGCATCTAGCGGGCGGGGTAGCTCCTATAATTCACCCCTCCACTTT
>TRBD1|TRBV6-5|-|TRBJ2-7
CASSPGGSYEQYF
TGTGCCAGCAGTCCAGGGGGTAGCTACGAGCAGTACTTC
>-|TRBV6-1|-|TRBJ2-7
CASSESRGPYEQYF
TGTGCCAGCAGTGAAAGCAGGGGCCCCTACGAGCAGTACTTC
>TRBD2|TRBV5-4|-|TRBJ2-5
CASSPGGAAQETQYF
TGTGCCAGCAGTCCCGGGGGGGCGGCCCAAGAGACCCAGTACTTC
>-|TRBV7-2|-|TRBJ2-3
CASTTYRGGFADTQYF
TGTGCCAGCACAACTTATAGGGGGGGCTTCGCAGATACGCAGTATTTT
>-|TRBV2|few|TRBJ1-4
CASIETTALNHEKLFF
TGTGCCAGCATAGAGACAACAGCTTTAAACCATGAAAAACTGTTTTTT
>-|TRBV30|once|TRBJ1-2
CARGRLFGYTF
TGTGCTCGGGGGAGGTTGTTTGGCTACACCTTC
>-|TRBV14|-|TRBJ2-7
CASSQDWQGTEQYF
TGTGCCAGCAGCCAAGATTGGCAGGGGACCGAGCAGTACTTC
>TRBD2|TRBV9|-|TRBJ2-1
CASSGVPGGYNEQFF
TGTGCCAGCAGCGGGGTTCCGGGGGGATACAATGAGCAGTTCTTC
>TRBD2|TRBV20-1|-|TRBJ2-5
CSASRLAGGRETQYF
TGCAGTGCTAGTAGGCTAGCGGGGGGGCGGGAGACCCAGTACTTC
>-|TRBV5-1|-|TRBJ1-2
CASSLGRKTDGYTF
TGCGCCAGCAGCTTGGGGAGGAAGACGGATGGCTACACCTTC
>TRBD1|TRBV5-6|-|TRBJ1-2
CASSFAGGSRNYGYTF
TGTGCCAGCAGCTTCGCAGGGGGCTCAAGAAACTATGGCTACACCTTC
>-|TRBV3-1/TRBV3-2|-|TRBJ1-5
CASSHSRGDQPQHF
TGTGCCAGCAGCCACTCCAGGGGAGATCAGCCCCAGCATTTT
>-|TRBV3-1/TRBV3-2|-|TRBJ2-2
CASSQRVRELFF
TGTGCCAGCAGCCAACGTGTCCGGGAGCTGTTTTTT
>-|TRBV24-1|few|TRBJ2-2
CATSDLRDTGELFF
TGTGCCACCAGTGATTTGCGGGACACCGGGGAGCTGTTTTTT
>TRBD1|TRBV3-1/TRBV3-2|-|TRBJ2-7
CASSQAPRQGVSYEQYF
TGTGCCAGCAGCCAAGCTCCTCGACAGGGGGTCTCCTACGAGCAGTACTTC
>-|TRBV2|-|TRBJ2-1
CAIQRSSYNEQFF
TGTGCCATCCAGAGGAGCTCCTACAATGAGCAGTTCTTC
>TRBD1|TRBV18|-|TRBJ1-4
CASSARTGVKEKLFF
TGTGCCAGCTCAGCCCGGACAGGGGTGAAGGAAAAACTGTTTTTT
>TRBD1|TRBV10-3|few|TRBJ2-7
CAISGDSQNEQYF
TGTGCCATCAGTGGGGACAGCCAAAACGAGCAGTACTTC
>-|TRBV18|-|TRBJ2-5
CASSPSRETQYF
TGTGCCAGCTCACCCTCCAGGGAGACCCAGTACTTC